This passage covers 8 T cell receptor beta chains from one sample sequenced in a study of blood T cell repertoires in COVID-19. Method: immunoSEQ multiplex PCR; TCRdb's copy keeps in-frame clones and lacks some. Here the sample spans 200,000 to 300,000 clones, around 83% being singletons. The sequenced sample consisted of peripheral blood. Every receptor here comes from a young man who had recovered from COVID-19.

The chain has TRBV5-1 and TRBJ2-5, with D perhaps TRBD2 (5 bases). Trimming removed 0 bases from V and 3 bases from J, with 12 bases in between. CDR1 and CDR2 (germline): SGHRS, YFSETQ. The CDR3 loop spans 15 amino acids. CDR3 in amino acids: CASSLGVGLKETQYF. The CDR3 DNA reads as TGCGCCAGCAGCTTGGGGGTCGGACTTAAAGAGACCCAGTACTTC.

The V gene is TRBV6-2 or TRBV6-3, the J gene TRBJ1-5; no reliable D call. Germline-derived CDR1 and CDR2 are MNHEY and SVGEGT. There are 13 residues in the CDR3. V was shortened by 5 bases and J by 3 bases, with 8 bases between the two germline ends. The CDR3 DNA reads TGTGCCAGCAGTCCCGGTGACAATCAGCCCCAGCATTTT. This sequence encodes CASSPGDNQPQHF.

The sample holds a few counts of this clone. The gene calls are TRBV5-1 and TRBJ2-2; maybe TRBD1 (6 bases). Germline-derived CDR1 and CDR2 are SGHRS and YFSETQ. CDR3 length: 16 residues. V was cut by 0 bases and J by 4 bases, with 13 bases left in between. The CDR3 nucleotides read TGCGCCAGCAGCTTGGCTGGGGGCCTAGGCACCGGGGAGCTGTTTTTT. Amino acid sequence: CASSLAGGLGTGELFF. Full variable domain (missing parts from reference TRBV5-1 and TRBJ2-2): KAGVTQTPRYLIKTRGQQVTLSCSPISGHRSVSWYQQTPGQGLQFLFEYFSETQRNKGNFPGRFSGRQFSNSRSEMNVSTLELGDSALYLCASSLAGGLGTGELFFGEGSRLTVL.

The chain combines TRBV28 with TRBJ1-2; 7 bases fit TRBD1. V was pared by 7 bases and J by 7 bases, with 12 bases of the junction left unmatched. CDR1 MDHEN and CDR2 SYDVKM come from the germline V gene. This CDR3 spans 14 amino acids. This CDR3 reads CASKPGGTEGGYTF. CDR3 sequence (DNA): TGTGCCAGCAAACCCGGTGGGACAGAGGGTGGCTACACCTTC.

This clone was counted between two and nine times. The V call is TRBV12-5, the J call TRBJ2-2, with 8 positions matching TRBD1. With 5 bases clipped from V and 6 bases from J, the junction kept 5 bases outside the gene matches. Germline assignment: CDR1 LGHNT and CDR2 FRNRAP. This CDR3 region has 14 residues. Here the CDR3 DNA reads TGTGCTAGTGGTAGGACAGGGTCACCCGGGGAGCTGTTTTTT. Its protein is CASGRTGSPGELFF.

As concerns this clone: The germline gene is not matched at one end of the junction; a read error may be the cause. The V call is TRBV4-2, the J call TRBJ2-1; 10 bases line up with TRBD2. This CDR3 region has 16 residues. Germline CDR1 reads LGHNA; CDR2 reads YNFKEQ. CDR3 residues: CASSDAGLASSNEQFF. CDR3 coding DNA: TGTGCCAGCAGCGACGCGGGACTAGCGTCCTCCAATGAGCAGTTCTTC.

A word on this clone: The same CDR3 is also encoded by other DNA sequences in this sample. The rearrangement joins TRBV6-5 to TRBJ1-5, with TRBD1 matching over 8 bases. J gave up 4 bases and V 6 bases, and 5 bases lay outside the gene matches. This CDR3 has 14 residues. Per the germline V gene, CDR1 is MNHEY and CDR2 is SVGAGI. CDR3 nucleotides: TGTGCCAGCAGATCCGGACAGGGAAATCAGCCCCAGCATTTT. Its translation: CASRSGQGNQPQHF.

V and J are TRBV28 and TRBJ2-3; unclear D gene. The CDR3 consists of 12 residues. With 6 bases removed from V and 5 bases from J, the gap between germline ends came to 9 bases. The germline gives CDR1 MDHEN, CDR2 SYDVKM. The CDR3 loop reads CASSIPGDTQYF. As DNA, the CDR3 is TGTGCCAGCAGCATACCGGGAGATACGCAGTATTTT.